The present T cell receptor beta chain was sequenced within a study of identical twins. Concerning this clonotype itself: At one boundary the junction diverges from the germline segment, which might be a read error.

The donor group consisted entirely of healthy Caucasians. TCRdb re-called the 5' RACE reads through MiXCR, storing one row per CDR3 protein. The sample records about 430,000 distinct CDR3 sequences, roughly 18% being singletons. Sequencing input: naive T cells sorted from blood. This clonotype originated in a man aged 50 or older in good health.

CDR3 protein: CPSSLAQYNEQFF. CDR3 nucleotides: TGTCCCAGCAGCTTAGCTCAGTACAATGAGCAGTTCTTC. The chain uses TRBV11-2 and TRBJ2-1; D remains ambiguous. The CDR3 contains 13 residues. In germline, CDR1 is SGHAT, CDR2 FQNNGV.